One T cell receptor beta chain is described in this entry. In this sample, this clone turned up a few times. It lacks a known antigen. Within one base of it there is no much larger clone, and no base qualities were kept. Per the germline V gene (reference sequence), SGHNT is the CDR1 and YYREEE is the CDR2. V and J are trimmed by 4 bases and 5 bases, and the gene matches miss 2 bases of the junction. Its CDR3 holds 14 amino acids, cysteine through phenylalanine. The retained sequence is limited to the CDR3, 42 bases, with the frame set at the first base. This sample was included in a study of blood T cell repertoires in COVID-19 (dated by TCRdb to the early 2020s). In the study overall: Collaborator samples came from the United States, Italy and Spain and covered acute and convalescent phases of COVID-19. The prospective study material was composed of cDNA or gDNA derived from T cells, B-cell-depleted T cells, or PBMCs. Deeply sampled blood TCRbeta repertoires from subjects exposed to, actively infected with, or recovered from COVID-19 were included in the dataset. The repertoires were released in a freely available public database intended as a resource for research on the immune response to SARS-CoV-2. Samples came from the ongoing ImmuneRACE study (first 160 participants) plus 1,254 subjects from 6 global collaborators. Sample metadata almost always included a de-identified subject ID, COVID-19 status, age in years and sex. HLA class I and class II types, where available, came from metadata supplied by the sample provider rather than from assay-based typing. The investigation overall reported the following: The quantity of clinical and demographic metadata differed by source and by participant and was supplied without curation.

The collaborating institutions used their own protocols to collect whole blood in K2EDTA tubes. For TCRbeta analysis, collaborators shipped samples as frozen whole blood, isolated PBMCs, or DNA extracted from either of those sample types. TCRbeta CDR3 regions were amplified from genomic DNA using the immunoSEQ Assay, a bias-controlled multiplex PCR. Per the source publication's procedure: The number of nucleated cells in each sample was estimated from the amplification of reference gene primers within the assay. Sequence reads were collapsed and filtered to measure the absolute abundance of every unique TCRbeta CDR3 rearrangement. For each sample, productive Simpson clonality was calculated as the square root of Simpson's diversity index over productive rearrangements. TCRdb carries this immuneACCESS record with in-frame sequences only. Its versions omit some clonotypes, under half of them owing to an unresolved V gene in the studies checked, with the rest unexplained. V and J calls and clone size are those listed in that table; D and trimming were worked out from the DNA. This sample has some 88,000 clones in its table, and more than 75% of those were observed once. Approximately 24% of the sample rests with the top ten.

The chain joins TRBV5-4 to TRBJ1-5, with 11 junctional bases fitting TRBD1. The sequencing input was peripheral blood. The clonotype was recovered from a human donor in a cohort sampled during active COVID-19. CDR3 reads: CASSRGQGDQPQHF. At the DNA level, the sequence is TGTGCCAGCAGCCGGGGACAGGGGGATCAGCCCCAGCATTTT.